This T cell receptor (beta chain) was obtained from a study of identical twins. A universal primer site came from template switching; cDNA carried unique molecular identifiers. TCRdb re-called the 5' RACE reads with MiXCR, one entry per CDR3 protein. The sample shows hundreds of thousands of distinct CDR3 sequences, about 9.4% of them seen only once. The CDR3 contains 14 residues. Germline CDR1 is DFQATT and CDR2 is SNEGSKA (reference sequence). V was cut by 1 base and J by 0 bases, with 10 bases left in between. As to this clonotype: Its matching antigen is unknown.

Whole-study findings and limits: A lower insertion count was a feature of abundant cord blood beta clonotypes, with no such feature in memory repertoires. Its conclusions, products of cross-sectional statistical analysis, did not come from following the same donors.

These sequences were also reported in another study, on yellow fever vaccine responses in identical twins. This second study says: As reported, the vaccine T cell response of twins seemed partly convergent and partly personalized.

Sequenced material: PBMCs. The sequence came from a woman in her late teens or twenties in good health. This rearrangement joins TRBV20-1 to TRBJ2-7; the D is unclear. Written as DNA, the CDR3 is TGCAGTGCTAGAGCCATCCTAAACTCCTACGAGCAGTACTTC. This codes for CSARAILNSYEQYF.